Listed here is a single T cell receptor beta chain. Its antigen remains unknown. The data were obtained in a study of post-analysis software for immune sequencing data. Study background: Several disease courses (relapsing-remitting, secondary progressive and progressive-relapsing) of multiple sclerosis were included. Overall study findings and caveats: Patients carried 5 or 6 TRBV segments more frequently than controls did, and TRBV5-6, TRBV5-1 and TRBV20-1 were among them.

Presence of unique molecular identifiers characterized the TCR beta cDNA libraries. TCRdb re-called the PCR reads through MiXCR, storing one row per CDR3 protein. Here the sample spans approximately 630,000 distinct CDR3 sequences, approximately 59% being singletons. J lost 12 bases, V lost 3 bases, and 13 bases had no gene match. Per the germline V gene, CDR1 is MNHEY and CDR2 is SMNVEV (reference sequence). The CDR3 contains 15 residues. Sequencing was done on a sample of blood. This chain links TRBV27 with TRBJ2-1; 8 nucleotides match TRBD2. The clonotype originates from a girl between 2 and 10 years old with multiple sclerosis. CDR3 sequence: CASSFQLAGGPGQFF. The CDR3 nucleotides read TGTGCCAGCAGTTTCCAACTGGCGGGAGGCCCTGGGCAGTTCTTC.